This is a list of T cell receptor beta chains from one sample in a study of blood T cell repertoires in COVID-19. The method was immunoSEQ multiplex PCR; TCRdb's version includes in-frame clones alone and lacks a portion of them. Altogether about 200,000 clones are present, over 80% being singletons, with the ten largest covering around 0.93%. The sequenced sample was peripheral blood. These receptors came from a man aged 55 to 70 with COVID-19, enrolled during active disease. Each CDR3 is given with its conserved first and last residue. A D gene is named only where the DNA matches it firmly. A clone size is listed for some rows: how often the clone was seen (once, few, many), or a class if it is expanded.

v_gene	j_gene	abundance	d_gene	CDR3aa	CDR3nt
TRBV2	TRBJ2-7	-	-	CASKREAPSYEQYF	TGTGCCAGCAAGAGAGAGGCTCCTTCCTACGAGCAGTACTTC
TRBV4-1	TRBJ2-6	-	-	CASSQDRGLSVGNVLTF	TGCGCCAGCAGCCAAGATCGAGGGCTAAGCGTGGGCAACGTCCTGACTTTC
TRBV7-2	TRBJ2-2	-	-	CASRVSRKGELFF	TGTGCCAGCAGGGTGTCGAGGAAAGGGGAGCTGTTTTTT
TRBV7-9	TRBJ1-1	few	-	CASSLEGVTEAFF	TGTGCCAGCAGCTTAGAAGGGGTCACTGAAGCTTTCTTT
TRBV3-1/TRBV3-2	TRBJ1-6	few	-	CASSPRMAEGSPLHF	TGTGCCAGCAGCCCCAGGATGGCCGAAGGATCACCCCTCCACTTT
TRBV5-5	TRBJ1-4	once	-	CASSLTVNEKLFF	TGTGCCAGCAGCTTAACAGTTAATGAAAAACTGTTTTTT
TRBV29-1	TRBJ1-2	-	-	CSVEERRDGYTF	TGCAGCGTTGAAGAACGACGGGATGGCTACACCTTC
TRBV27	TRBJ1-2	once	-	CASSTSSPKVYGYTF	TGTGCCAGCAGTACCTCTAGTCCAAAAGTCTATGGCTACACCTTC
TRBV3-1/TRBV3-2	TRBJ2-1	-	TRBD1	CASSRQGANEQFF	TGTGCCAGCAGCCGACAGGGGGCGAATGAGCAGTTCTTC
TRBV18	TRBJ2-7	-	-	CASSPSTVTYEQYF	TGTGCCAGCTCACCCTCGACTGTAACCTACGAGCAGTACTTC
TRBV19	TRBJ2-3	-	-	CASSITGPRADTQYF	TGTGCCAGTAGTATTACAGGTCCCCGGGCAGATACGCAGTATTTT
TRBV5-1	TRBJ2-7	once	-	CASSLSGGYYEQYF	TGCGCCAGCAGCTTGTCGGGGGGCTACTACGAGCAGTACTTC
TRBV6-5	TRBJ2-7	-	-	CASSYSGAKQYF	TGTGCCAGCAGTTACTCGGGAGCAAAGCAGTACTTC
TRBV27	TRBJ1-4	-	-	CASSLGGWGEKLFF	TGTGCCAGCAGTTTGGGAGGGTGGGGTGAAAAACTGTTTTTT
TRBV24-1	TRBJ2-5	-	TRBD1	CATSEGTDPGETQYF	TGTGCCACCAGTGAGGGGACAGACCCGGGAGAGACCCAGTACTTC
TRBV18	TRBJ2-7	once	TRBD1	CASSSGTGGYEQYF	TGTGCCAGCTCGTCCGGGACAGGGGGCTACGAGCAGTACTTC
TRBV5-1	TRBJ2-2	-	TRBD1	CASSPTSVTGGYTGELFF	TGCGCCAGCAGCCCCACGTCGGTTACAGGGGGATATACCGGGGAGCTGTTTTTT
TRBV7-8	TRBJ2-3	-	TRBD2	CASSFGTSGSTDTQYF	TGTGCCAGCAGCTTCGGGACTAGCGGGAGTACAGATACGCAGTATTTT
TRBV18	TRBJ1-6	few	TRBD1	CASSLGTGGNSPLHF	TGTGCCAGCTCACTGGGGACAGGTGGTAATTCACCCCTCCACTTT
TRBV5-5	TRBJ2-5	few	TRBD2	CASSPGTSGSVQETQYF	TGTGCCAGCAGCCCCGGGACTAGCGGGAGTGTCCAAGAGACCCAGTACTTC
TRBV6-1	TRBJ1-1	once	-	CASTAGATTEAFF	TGTGCCAGCACCGCCGGAGCAACCACTGAAGCTTTCTTT
TRBV28	TRBJ1-3	few	-	CASTQGLISGNTIYF	TGTGCCAGCACCCAAGGACTTATCTCTGGAAACACCATATATTTT